The 23 T cell receptor beta chains given below trace back to one sample, sequenced in a study of shared clonotypes between healthy human individuals. Assay: immunoSEQ multiplex PCR; the TCRdb copy retains only in-frame clones and omits some. The table lists approximately 940,000 clones, approximately 76% of them singletons, with around 1.4% in the top ten. The sequenced sample was memory CD4+ T cells sorted from blood. Sample subset: CD45RA-negative fraction. Receptor source: a man between 18 and 29 years old in good health.

This clone has just a few counts. The V gene is TRBV29-1, the J gene TRBJ2-4; 7 nucleotides align to TRBD1. The J segment lost 0 bases and the V segment lost 6 bases, leaving 8 bases of the junction unmatched. This CDR3 has 15 residues. In germline, CDR1 is SQVTM, CDR2 ANQGSEA. The CDR3 DNA sequence: TGCAGCGTCGGACAGGATAGCCTAGCCAAAAACATTCAGTACTTC. This translates into CSVGQDSLAKNIQYF.

The J gene is TRBJ1-5, the V gene TRBV25-1, with D unresolved. The CDR3 loop spans 14 amino acids. The V gene lost 7 bases and the J gene lost 0 bases, with 10 bases spanning the gap. In germline, CDR1 is MGHDK, CDR2 SYGVNS. The CDR3 DNA reads TGTGCCAGCAAGCCCGCGTATAGCAATCAGCCCCAGCATTTT. Its protein is CASKPAYSNQPQHF. The whole variable domain, filled in from reference TRBV25-1 and TRBJ1-5, reads EADIYQTPRYLVIGTGKKITLECSQTMGHDKMYWYQQDPGMELHLIHYSYGVNSTEKGDLSSESTVSRIRTEHFPLTLESARPSHTSQYLCASKPAYSNQPQHFGDGTRLSIL.

This clone appeared once. Only one base separates this from a far larger clonotype, so it likely reflects a read error. The chain recombines TRBV4-1 with TRBJ2-1; 16 nucleotides match TRBD2. The CDR3 sequence is 18 residues long. Trimming at V came to 1 base and at J to 8 bases, leaving 8 bases not matched to a gene. Germline lookup yields CDR1 MGHRA and CDR2 YSYEKL. The CDR3 nucleotides read TGCGCCAGCAGCCAAGTCAACATGGGACTAGCGGGAGGGGATGAGCAGTTCTTC. Its translation: CASSQVNMGLAGGDEQFF.

The DNA of the CDR3 is TGCGCCAGCAGCTTAAAGGCAGGTGAAGCTTTCTTT. The encoded protein is CASSLKAGEAFF. The gene calls are TRBV5-1 and TRBJ1-1; D gene uncertain. The CDR3 extends over 12 amino acids. Trimming cost V 2 bases and J 7 bases, with 9 bases left between them. CDR1 is SGHRS and CDR2 is YFSETQ in the germline V gene.

The chain has TRBV19 and TRBJ1-6; 7 positions match TRBD1. After removal of 6 bases from V and 0 bases from J, the junction contained 5 bases not matched to a gene. The germline V gene has CDR1 LNHDA and CDR2 SQIVND (reference sequence). The CDR3 has 16 amino acids. The CDR3 spells CASREQGSSYNSPLHF. The CDR3 DNA reads TGTGCCAGTAGGGAACAGGGGAGCTCCTATAATTCACCCCTCCACTTT.

This rearrangement joins TRBV29-1 to TRBJ1-2, with D uncertain. The CDR3 has 13 amino acids. V was clipped by 2 bases and J by 5 bases, with 12 bases between them. Looked up from germline, CDR1 is SQVTM and CDR2 is ANQGSEA. The CDR3 loop reads CSVELSTAYGYTF. In DNA form, the CDR3 reads TGCAGCGTTGAACTGTCCACTGCTTATGGCTACACCTTC.

This clone was seen just once. V usage is TRBV5-6 and J usage is TRBJ2-3; 8 bases line up with TRBD2. The germline V gene has CDR1 SGHDT and CDR2 YYEEEE. The length of the CDR3 is 15 residues. The V gene end was trimmed by 0 bases and the J gene end by 3 bases; junction bases not matched to a gene: 3. CDR3 sequence: CASSLERGKTDTQYF. Written as DNA, the CDR3 is TGTGCCAGCAGCTTGGAGCGGGGGAAAACAGATACGCAGTATTTT.

This clone was seen only a few times. The chain combines TRBV10-3 with TRBJ2-7; perhaps TRBD2 as D (5 bases). This CDR3 has 12 amino acids. V dropped 6 bases and J dropped 0 bases, with 6 bases sitting between them. Per germline, CDR1 ENHRY and CDR2 SYGVKD. CDR3 residues: CAIRGGSYEQYF. CDR3 in DNA: TGTGCCATCAGAGGAGGCTCCTACGAGCAGTACTTC.

The V gene is TRBV28, the J gene TRBJ1-5; D gene ambiguous. The V end was cut by 2 bases, the J end by 3 bases, with 8 bases between. This CDR3 spans 14 amino acids. Germline values: CDR1 MDHEN, CDR2 SYDVKM. In DNA form, the CDR3 reads TGTGCCAGCAGTTTACCTACATTCAATCAGCCCCAGCATTTT. As protein: CASSLPTFNQPQHF.

V is TRBV30 and J is TRBJ1-2, with no clear D. The CDR3 is 14 amino acids. The germline V gene has CDR1 GTSNPN and CDR2 SVGIG (reference sequence). V was shortened by 3 bases and J by 2 bases, with 13 bases between the two germline ends. CDR3 amino acids: CAWRATATNYGYTF. CDR3 bases: TGTGCCTGGAGGGCAACAGCTACCAACTATGGCTACACCTTC.

This clone has at least ten counts. This chain links TRBV10-2 with TRBJ1-2, with 7 bases identical to TRBD1. CDR3 size: 12 residues. CDR1 and CDR2 from the germline V gene are WSHSY and SAAADI. The V and J ends lost 4 bases and 7 bases, in that order; junction bases with no gene match: 3. The CDR3 sequence is CASSGQGLGYTF. CDR3 nucleotides: TGCGCCAGCAGTGGACAGGGTCTTGGCTACACCTTC.

The chain joins TRBV4-2 to TRBJ2-1; D unresolved. The length of the CDR3 is 15 residues. V was shortened by 0 bases and J by 1 base, with 7 bases between the two germline ends. CDR1 is LGHNA and CDR2 is YNFKEQ in the germline V gene. CDR3: CASSQDRASYNEQFF. The CDR3 coding sequence is TGTGCCAGCAGCCAAGATCGAGCATCCTACAATGAGCAGTTCTTC.

This clone was seen only a few times. The chain recombines TRBV29-1 with TRBJ2-1; possibly TRBD1 or TRBD2 for D (6 bases each). Per the germline V gene, CDR1 is SQVTM and CDR2 is ANQGSEA. V was trimmed by 4 bases and J by 6 bases, leaving 16 bases between them. The CDR3 contains 14 residues. Here the CDR3 reads CSVAWGALFNEQFF. Here the CDR3 DNA reads TGCAGCGTTGCTTGGGGGGCCCTCTTCAATGAGCAGTTCTTC.

A few counts support this clone. The chain has TRBV6-1 and TRBJ1-6; perhaps TRBD1 as D (5 bases). The CDR3 spans 12 residues. V was shortened by 6 bases and J by 10 bases, with 10 bases between the two germline ends. Per the germline V gene, CDR1 is MNHNS and CDR2 is SASEGT. The CDR3 sequence: CASSRVESPLHF. The CDR3 DNA is TGTGCCAGCAGCAGGGTCGAGTCACCCCTCCACTTT.

The chain couples TRBV27 to TRBJ1-5; the match to TRBD1 covers 9 bases. Trimming took 5 bases from V and 5 from J; bases not matched to a gene: 4. The CDR3 loop spans 14 amino acids. CDR1 is MNHEY and CDR2 is SMNVEV in the germline V gene (reference sequence). For the CDR3, the DNA is TGTGCCAGCAGTCCTCGGACAGGGGATCAGCCCCAGCATTTT. Encoded protein: CASSPRTGDQPQHF.

The gene calls are TRBV6-1 and TRBJ2-1, with 7 bases identical to TRBD2. This CDR3 comprises 13 residues. With V trimmed by 6 bases and J by 9 bases, 8 bases remained unmatched. CDR1 is MNHNS and CDR2 is SASEGT in the germline V gene. CDR3 in amino acids: CASSWRGRGEQFF. The CDR3 DNA reads as TGTGCCAGCAGCTGGCGGGGGAGGGGTGAGCAGTTCTTC.

V is TRBV28 and J is TRBJ2-7; D unclear. Germline-derived CDR1 and CDR2 are MDHEN and SYDVKM. V shed 5 bases and J shed 6 bases, with 17 bases lying between them. This CDR3 has 14 amino acids. CDR3 sequence reads: CASSTTGRWGEQYF. In DNA, the CDR3 is TGTGCCAGCAGTACAACCGGACGGTGGGGCGAGCAGTACTTC.

This clone was seen just once. This chain links TRBV5-6 with TRBJ2-5; 8 bases fit TRBD1. The CDR3 covers 19 residues. Germline loops: CDR1 SGHDT, CDR2 YYEEEE. V trimming: 4 bases; J trimming: 7 bases; junction bases outside the gene matches: 24. CDR3 sequence (DNA): TGTGCCAGCAGCAACAAACAGGGGGACGGGTTCTTACGGGTAGGGACCCAGTACTTC. Amino acid sequence: CASSNKQGDGFLRVGTQYF.

The chain uses TRBV7-9 and TRBJ2-7; D not resolved. V lost 1 base to trimming and J lost 7 bases, with 17 bases between them. The CDR3 has 15 amino acids. In germline, CDR1 is SEHNR, CDR2 FQNEAQ (reference sequence). The CDR3 coding sequence is TGTGCCAGCAGCTTAGTTGCGGTATCCCCTCGGGAGCAGTACTTC. This translates into CASSLVAVSPREQYF.

The chain is built from TRBV6-1 and TRBJ2-7, with 9 bases aligning to TRBD2. CDR1 is MNHNS and CDR2 is SASEGT in the germline V gene. The ends lost 6 bases at V and 5 bases at J; junction bases unmatched: 11. This CDR3 region has 15 residues. This CDR3 reads CASREKAGGSNEQYF. In DNA form, the CDR3 reads TGTGCCAGCAGGGAAAAAGCGGGGGGCAGCAACGAGCAGTACTTC.

The chain has TRBV9 and TRBJ2-5; 11 positions match TRBD2. Germline V gene lookup returns CDR1 SGDLS and CDR2 YYNGEE. This CDR3 has 17 amino acids. Trimming at V came to 0 bases and at J to 4 bases, leaving 8 bases not matched to a gene. The CDR3 spells CASSVAPSGRTLETQYF. The CDR3 DNA follows: TGTGCCAGCAGCGTAGCTCCTAGCGGGAGGACTCTAGAGACCCAGTACTTC.

V and J are TRBV18 and TRBJ1-2; D unclear. CDR3 length: 16 residues. The V end was cut by 3 bases, the J end by 8 bases, with 22 bases between. The germline CDR1 and CDR2 sequences are KGHSH and LQKENI. CDR3 nucleotide sequence: TGTGCCAGCTCACCGGATTTAAGGGTTGCAGTAGGAGGCTACACCTTC. It specifies CASSPDLRVAVGGYTF.

This chain uses TRBV18 with TRBJ2-3; no clear D gene. In germline, CDR1 is KGHSH, CDR2 LQKENI. Trimming left V 6 bases short and J 2 bases short, with 15 bases between. This CDR3 has 15 residues. The DNA for the CDR3 is TGTGCCAGCTCCATTAATGCAGGAGACACAGATACGCAGTATTTT. Its translation: CASSINAGDTDTQYF.